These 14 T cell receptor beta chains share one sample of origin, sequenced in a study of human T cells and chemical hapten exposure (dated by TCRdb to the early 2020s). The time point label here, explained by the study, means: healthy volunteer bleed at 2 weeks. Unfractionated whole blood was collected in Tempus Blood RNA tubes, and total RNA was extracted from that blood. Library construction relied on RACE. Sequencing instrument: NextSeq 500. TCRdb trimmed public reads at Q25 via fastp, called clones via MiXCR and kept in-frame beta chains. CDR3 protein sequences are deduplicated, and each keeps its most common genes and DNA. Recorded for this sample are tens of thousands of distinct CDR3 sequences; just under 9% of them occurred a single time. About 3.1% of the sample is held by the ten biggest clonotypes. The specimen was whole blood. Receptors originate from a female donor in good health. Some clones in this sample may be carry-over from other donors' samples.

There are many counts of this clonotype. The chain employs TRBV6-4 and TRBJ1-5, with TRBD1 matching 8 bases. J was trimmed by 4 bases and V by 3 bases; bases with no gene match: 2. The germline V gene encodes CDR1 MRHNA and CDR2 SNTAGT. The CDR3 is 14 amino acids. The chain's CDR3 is CASSDTGGNQPQHF. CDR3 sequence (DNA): TGTGCCAGCAGTGATACAGGGGGTAATCAGCCCCAGCATTTT.

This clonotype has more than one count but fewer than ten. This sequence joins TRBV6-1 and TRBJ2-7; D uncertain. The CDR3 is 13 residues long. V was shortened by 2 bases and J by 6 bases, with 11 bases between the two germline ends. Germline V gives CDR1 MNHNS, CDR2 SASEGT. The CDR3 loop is CASSESELGEQYF. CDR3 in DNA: TGTGCCAGCAGTGAAAGTGAGCTTGGCGAGCAGTACTTC.

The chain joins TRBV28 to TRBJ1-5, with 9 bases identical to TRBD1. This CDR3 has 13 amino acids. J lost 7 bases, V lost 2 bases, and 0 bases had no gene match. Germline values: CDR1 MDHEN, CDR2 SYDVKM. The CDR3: CASSLTGGQPQHF. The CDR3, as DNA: TGTGCCAGCAGTTTAACAGGGGGCCAGCCCCAGCATTTT.

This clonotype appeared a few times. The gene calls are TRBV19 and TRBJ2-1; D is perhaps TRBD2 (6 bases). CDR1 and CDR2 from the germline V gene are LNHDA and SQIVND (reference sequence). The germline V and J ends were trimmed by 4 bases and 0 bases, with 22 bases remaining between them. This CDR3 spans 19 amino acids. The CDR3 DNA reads TGTGCCAGTAGTACCGTGGGGGGAGTTCTGTTGAGCTCCTACAATGAGCAGTTCTTC. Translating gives CASSTVGGVLLSSYNEQFF. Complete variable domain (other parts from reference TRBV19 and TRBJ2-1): DGGITQSPKYLFRKEGQNVTLSCEQNLNHDAMYWYRQDPGQGLRLIYYSQIVNDFQKGDIAEGYSVSREKKESFPLTVTSAQKNPTAFYLCASSTVGGVLLSSYNEQFFGPGTRLTVL.

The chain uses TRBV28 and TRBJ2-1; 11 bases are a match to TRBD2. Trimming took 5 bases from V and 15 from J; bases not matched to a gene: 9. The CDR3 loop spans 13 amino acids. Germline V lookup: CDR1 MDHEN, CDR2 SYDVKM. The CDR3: CASSLPTSGSGFF. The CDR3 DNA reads TGTGCCAGCAGTCTCCCCACTAGCGGGAGTGGGTTCTTC.

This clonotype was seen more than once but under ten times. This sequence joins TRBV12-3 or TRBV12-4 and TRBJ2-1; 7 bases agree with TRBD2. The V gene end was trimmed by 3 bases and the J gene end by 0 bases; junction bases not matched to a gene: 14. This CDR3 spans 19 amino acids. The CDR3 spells CASSFFSGGGSYSYNEQFF. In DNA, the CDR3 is TGTGCCAGCAGTTTTTTTTCCGGCGGCGGGAGCTACTCCTACAATGAGCAGTTCTTC.

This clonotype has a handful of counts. In DNA, the CDR3 is TGTGCCAGCAGCCAAGAATTTGGGTATACTGAAGCTTTCTTT. Protein: CASSQEFGYTEAFF. The rearrangement links TRBV3-1 to TRBJ1-1; D gene unclear. From germline, CDR1 is LGHDT and CDR2 YNNKEL (reference sequence). Trimming removed 0 bases from V and 5 bases from J, with 10 bases in between. The CDR3 is made up of 14 amino acids.

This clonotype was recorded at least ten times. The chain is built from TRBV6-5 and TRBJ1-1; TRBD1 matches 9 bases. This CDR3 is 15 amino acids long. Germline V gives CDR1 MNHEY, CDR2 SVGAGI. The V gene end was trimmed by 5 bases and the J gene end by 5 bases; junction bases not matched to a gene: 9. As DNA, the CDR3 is TGTGCCAGCAGTACTAACAGGGGGCCGGGTACTGAAGCTTTCTTT. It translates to CASSTNRGPGTEAFF.

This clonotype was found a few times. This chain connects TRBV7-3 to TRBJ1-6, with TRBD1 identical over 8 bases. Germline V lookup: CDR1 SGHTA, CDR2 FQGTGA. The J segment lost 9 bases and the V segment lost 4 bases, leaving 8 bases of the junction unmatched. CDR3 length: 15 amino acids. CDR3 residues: CASSSGQGGGSPLHF. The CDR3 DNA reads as TGTGCCAGCAGCTCCGGACAGGGTGGGGGTTCACCCCTCCACTTT.

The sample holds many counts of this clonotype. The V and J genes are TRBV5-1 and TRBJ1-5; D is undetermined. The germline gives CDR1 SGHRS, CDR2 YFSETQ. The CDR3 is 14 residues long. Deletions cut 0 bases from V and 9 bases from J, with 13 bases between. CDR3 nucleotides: TGCGCCAGCAGCTTGGGAGGGCAGGCCGGGCCCCAGCATTTT. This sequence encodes CASSLGGQAGPQHF. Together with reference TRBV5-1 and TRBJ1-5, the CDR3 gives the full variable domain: KAGVTQTPRYLIKTRGQQVTLSCSPISGHRSVSWYQQTPGQGLQFLFEYFSETQRNKGNFPGRFSGRQFSNSRSEMNVSTLELGDSALYLCASSLGGQAGPQHFGDGTRLSIL.

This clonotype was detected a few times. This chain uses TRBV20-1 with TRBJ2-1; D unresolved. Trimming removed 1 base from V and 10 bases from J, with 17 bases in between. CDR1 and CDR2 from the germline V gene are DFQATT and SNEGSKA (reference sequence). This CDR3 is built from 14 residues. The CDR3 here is CSARVETQAQEQFF. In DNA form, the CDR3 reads TGCAGTGCTAGAGTGGAGACGCAGGCCCAGGAGCAGTTCTTC.

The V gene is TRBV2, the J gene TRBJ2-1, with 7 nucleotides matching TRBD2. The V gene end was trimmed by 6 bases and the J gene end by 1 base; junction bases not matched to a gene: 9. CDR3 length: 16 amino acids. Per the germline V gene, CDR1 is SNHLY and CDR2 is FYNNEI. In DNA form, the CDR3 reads TGTGCCAGCAGGGGAAGCGGGATCTGGTCCTACAATGAGCAGTTCTTC. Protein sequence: CASRGSGIWSYNEQFF.

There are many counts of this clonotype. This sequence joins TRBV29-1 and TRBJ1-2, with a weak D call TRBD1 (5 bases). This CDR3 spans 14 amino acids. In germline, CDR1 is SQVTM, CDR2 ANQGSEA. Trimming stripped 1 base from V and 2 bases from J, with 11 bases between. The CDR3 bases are TGCAGCGTTGAAGGGGGGTTCCAAAACTATGGCTACACCTTC. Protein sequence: CSVEGGFQNYGYTF.

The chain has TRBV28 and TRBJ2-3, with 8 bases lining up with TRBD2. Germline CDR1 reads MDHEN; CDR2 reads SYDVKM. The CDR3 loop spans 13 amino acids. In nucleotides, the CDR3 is TGTGTCTCCGGCGGGAGGATGCGCGATACGCAGTATTTT. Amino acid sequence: CVSGGRMRDTQYF.